Shown below are 6 T cell receptor beta chains from a single sample sequenced in a study of T cell responses to AZD1222 COVID-19 vaccine. Assay: immunoSEQ multiplex PCR; the TCRdb copy retains only in-frame clones and omits some. Of some 98,000 clones listed, around nine tenths are singletons. The sequences come from peripheral blood, collected 28 days after the second AZD1222 dose. These receptor sequences come from an adult who received the AZD1222 COVID-19 vaccine.

This rearrangement joins TRBV5-4 to TRBJ2-7, with D possibly TRBD1 on 8 matching bases. Germline V gene lookup returns CDR1 SGHNT and CDR2 YYREEE (reference sequence). The CDR3 is made up of 13 amino acids. Trimming cost V 7 bases and J 5 bases, with 16 bases left between them. CDR3 residues: CASRKQGGDEQYF. Here the CDR3 DNA reads TGTGCCAGCCGCAAACAGGGGGGGGACGAGCAGTACTTC. The full variable domain, rest sourced from reference TRBV5-4 and TRBJ2-7, is ETGVTQSPTHLIKTRGQQVTLRCSSQSGHNTVSWYQQALGQGPQFIFQYYREEENGRGNFPPRFSGLQFPNYSSELNVNALELDDSALYLCASRKQGGDEQYFGPGTRLTVT.

The chain combines TRBV25-1 with TRBJ2-1; 13 nucleotides line up with TRBD2. Germline CDR1 is MGHDK and CDR2 is SYGVNS. V was pared by 4 bases and J by 9 bases, with 9 bases of the junction left unmatched. The CDR3 totals 16 residues. In DNA, the CDR3 is TGTGCCAGCAGTGCTACAGGACTAGCGGGAGTTAGTGAGCAGTTCTTC. This codes for CASSATGLAGVSEQFF.

The chain combines TRBV6-6 with TRBJ2-1; D unclear. Looked up from germline, CDR1 is MNHNY and CDR2 is SVGAGI (reference sequence). V lost 2 bases to trimming and J lost 0 bases, with 11 bases between them. The CDR3 covers 16 residues. This chain's CDR3 is CASSYSPNLSYNEQFF. Here the CDR3 DNA reads TGTGCCAGCAGTTACAGTCCCAACCTCTCCTACAATGAGCAGTTCTTC.

The chain joins TRBV19 to TRBJ1-4; maybe TRBD1 (5 bases). Germline V lookup: CDR1 LNHDA, CDR2 SQIVND (reference sequence). This CDR3 spans 12 amino acids. Trimming removed 10 bases at V and 8 bases at J, with 14 bases between. The CDR3 spells CATRTSGEKLFF. The CDR3 DNA is TGTGCCACACGGACTTCAGGGGAAAAACTGTTTTTT.

The chain uses TRBV5-1 and TRBJ2-1; D is uncertain. Trimming shortened V by 4 bases and J by 6 bases, and 8 bases separated the two germline ends. CDR1 and CDR2 (germline): SGHRS, YFSETQ. The CDR3 is 12 amino acids. This CDR3 is CASSRSGNEQFF. CDR3 nucleotide sequence: TGCGCCAGCAGCCGATCGGGCAATGAGCAGTTCTTC.

This clone was seen just once. This chain joins TRBV6-5 and TRBJ1-4; D might be TRBD1 (6 bases). This CDR3 is 13 amino acids long. Trimming took 6 bases from V and 7 from J, leaving 12 bases between them. Germline V CDR1 and CDR2: MNHEY, SVGAGI. CDR3 amino acids: CASRTGMSEKLFF. In nucleotides, the CDR3 is TGTGCCAGCAGAACAGGGATGAGTGAAAAACTGTTTTTT.